This T cell receptor beta chain originates from a study of blood T cells in healthy people across ages. Study observations and caveats: As age increased, TCR beta diversity per million T cells fell in a roughly linear fashion.

Points on this clonotype: Its antigen remains unidentified.

The CDR3 spans 12 residues. Unmatched junction bases numbered 4, after V lost 2 bases and J lost 9 bases. The authors ran a second PCR of about 7 to 12 cycles using a sample-barcoded 5' primer and a J-beta primer mix. Via MiXCR, TCRdb re-called the 5' RACE reads, giving one row per CDR3 protein. Of 1.8 million or so distinct CDR3 sequences listed, roughly two fifths were seen once; the top ten hold more than 20%. The clonotype was recovered from a human donor in good health. The sequencing input was blood. The chain uses TRBV12-3 or TRBV12-4 and TRBJ2-7, with TRBD1 matching over 7 bases. CDR3 bases: TGTGCCAGCAGTTTAAAGACAGGGAGGCAGTACTTC. This codes for CASSLKTGRQYF.